The entry that follows covers one T cell receptor (beta chain) sequence. CDR1 is SGHTA, CDR2 FQGNSA, per germline. V was pared by 5 bases and J by 10 bases, with 15 bases between. The CDR3 is made up of 14 amino acids. These data come from a study of blood T cell repertoires in COVID-19. Across the whole study: T cells, B-cell-depleted T cells, or PBMCs supplied cDNA or gDNA.

The protocol was immunoSEQ multiplex PCR, while the TCRdb copy is restricted to in-frame clones and leaves out a portion. Among 49,000 or so clones listed, 70% to 90% were seen once. Specimen: peripheral blood. The V gene is TRBV7-2, the J gene TRBJ1-6; possibly TRBD1 for D (6 bases). The TCR originated in a woman over 75 with COVID-19, enrolled during active disease. The DNA for the CDR3 is TGTGCCAGCAGCCTATCAGGGGCCGGCTCACCCCTCCACTTT. The encoded protein is CASSLSGAGSPLHF.